This T cell receptor beta chain was retrieved from a study of radiation and T cells in renal cell carcinoma. Here immunoSEQ multiplex PCR was the method, and the copy in TCRdb shows in-frame clones only, minus some. Found here are roughly 92,000 clones, around 80% of them singletons; the top ten hold under 8.5%. This clone has just a few counts. Time point defined: blood 4 weeks post-SBRT, at nephrectomy. Treatment specified: 15 Gy SBRT to primary tumor, nephrectomy 4 weeks later. Germline V lookup: CDR1 MNHNY, CDR2 SVGAGI (reference sequence). This CDR3 region has 15 residues. Trimming shortened V by 10 bases and J by 7 bases, and 23 bases separated the two germline ends.

This chain links TRBV6-6 with TRBJ2-1; D may be TRBD1 or TRBD2 (7 bases each). This receptor was taken from a man aged 60 to 69 with renal cell carcinoma. The source was blood, collected from a patient whose treatment included radiotherapy and nephrectomy. Here the CDR3 DNA reads TGTGCCATCCTTGGGGGGGCAGGGGGTCGGAATGAGCAGTTCTTC. It specifies CAILGGAGGRNEQFF.